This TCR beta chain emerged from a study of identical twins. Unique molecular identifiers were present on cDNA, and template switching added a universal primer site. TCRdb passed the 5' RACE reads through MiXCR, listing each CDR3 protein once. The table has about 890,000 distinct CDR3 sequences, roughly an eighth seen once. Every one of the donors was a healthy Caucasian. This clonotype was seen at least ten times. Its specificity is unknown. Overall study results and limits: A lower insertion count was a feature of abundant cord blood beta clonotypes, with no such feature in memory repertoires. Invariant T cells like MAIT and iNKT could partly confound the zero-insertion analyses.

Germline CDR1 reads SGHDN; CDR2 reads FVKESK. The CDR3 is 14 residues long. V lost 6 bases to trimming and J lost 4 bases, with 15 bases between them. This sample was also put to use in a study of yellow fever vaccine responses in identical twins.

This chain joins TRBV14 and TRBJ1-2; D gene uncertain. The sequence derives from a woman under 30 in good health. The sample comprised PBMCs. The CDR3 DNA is TGTGCCAGCAGTCCCCGGGAGTTTTCCTATGGCTACACCTTC. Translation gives CASSPREFSYGYTF.